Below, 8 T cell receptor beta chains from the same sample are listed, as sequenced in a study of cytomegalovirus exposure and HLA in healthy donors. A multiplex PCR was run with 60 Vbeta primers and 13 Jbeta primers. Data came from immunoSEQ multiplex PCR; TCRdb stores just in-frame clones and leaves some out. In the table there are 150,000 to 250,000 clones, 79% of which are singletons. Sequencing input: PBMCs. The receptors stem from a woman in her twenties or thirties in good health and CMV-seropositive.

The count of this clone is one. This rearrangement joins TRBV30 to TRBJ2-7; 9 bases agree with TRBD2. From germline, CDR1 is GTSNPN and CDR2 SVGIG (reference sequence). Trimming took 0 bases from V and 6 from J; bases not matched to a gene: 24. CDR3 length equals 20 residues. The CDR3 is CAWSVRRSRTSEKWGAEQYF. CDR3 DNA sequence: TGTGCCTGGAGTGTACGGCGTTCGCGGACTAGCGAAAAATGGGGCGCCGAGCAGTACTTC.

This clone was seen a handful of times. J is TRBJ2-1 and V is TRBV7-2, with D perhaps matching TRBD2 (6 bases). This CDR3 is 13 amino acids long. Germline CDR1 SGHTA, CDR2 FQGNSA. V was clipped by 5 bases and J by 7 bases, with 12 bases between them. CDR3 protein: CASSAGRRNEQFF. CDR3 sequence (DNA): TGTGCCAGCAGCGCCGGGAGAAGGAATGAGCAGTTCTTC.

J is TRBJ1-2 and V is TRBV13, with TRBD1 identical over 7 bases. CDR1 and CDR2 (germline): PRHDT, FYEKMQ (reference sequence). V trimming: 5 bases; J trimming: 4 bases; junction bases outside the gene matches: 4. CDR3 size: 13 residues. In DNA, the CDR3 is TGTGCCAGCAGCGGCGACAGGGTCTATGGCTACACCTTC. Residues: CASSGDRVYGYTF.

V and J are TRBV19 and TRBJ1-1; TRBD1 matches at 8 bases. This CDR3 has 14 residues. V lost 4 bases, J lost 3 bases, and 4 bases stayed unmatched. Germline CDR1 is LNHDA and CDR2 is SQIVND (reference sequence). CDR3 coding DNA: TGTGCCAGTAGTAACGGCAGGGGGCACACTGAAGCTTTCTTT. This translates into CASSNGRGHTEAFF.

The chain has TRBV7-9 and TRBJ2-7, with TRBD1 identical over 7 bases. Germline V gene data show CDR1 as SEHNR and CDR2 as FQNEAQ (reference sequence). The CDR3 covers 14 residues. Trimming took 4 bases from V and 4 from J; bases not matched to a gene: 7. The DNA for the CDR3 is TGTGCCAGCAGCTCCCGGGACAGAGAGTACGAGCAGTACTTC. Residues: CASSSRDREYEQYF.

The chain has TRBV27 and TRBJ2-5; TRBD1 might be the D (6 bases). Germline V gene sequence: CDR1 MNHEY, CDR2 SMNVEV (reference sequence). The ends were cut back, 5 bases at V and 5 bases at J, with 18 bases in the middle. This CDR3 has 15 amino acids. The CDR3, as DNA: TGTGCCAGCAGTCCAAAGGGACAAGCTGGGGAGACCCAGTACTTC. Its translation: CASSPKGQAGETQYF.

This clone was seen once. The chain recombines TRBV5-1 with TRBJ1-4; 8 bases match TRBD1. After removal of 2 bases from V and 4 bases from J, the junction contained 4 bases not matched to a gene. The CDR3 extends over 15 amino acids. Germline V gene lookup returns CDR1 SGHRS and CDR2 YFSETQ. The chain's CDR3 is CASSFTGGVNEKLFF. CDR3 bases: TGCGCCAGCAGCTTTACAGGGGGAGTTAATGAAAAACTGTTTTTT.

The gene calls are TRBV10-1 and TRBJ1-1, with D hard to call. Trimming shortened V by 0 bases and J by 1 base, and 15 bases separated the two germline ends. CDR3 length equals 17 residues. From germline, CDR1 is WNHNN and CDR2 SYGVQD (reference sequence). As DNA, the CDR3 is TGCGCCAGCAGTGAGTCGTCGGTTATCTATGGGAACACTGAAGCTTTCTTT. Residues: CASSESSVIYGNTEAFF.